The 14 T cell receptor beta chains below come from one sample, sequenced in a study of tissue T cells after allogeneic stem cell transplantation. Assay used: immunoSEQ multiplex PCR; TCRdb lists only in-frame clones, some missing. The table shows some 4,600 clones, with more than 40% occurring only once. Time point: mouse harvest day 14 after allogeneic transplant. Each mouse received 10^7 T-cell-depleted marrow cells plus 10^6 splenic CD5+ T cells by tail vein. Sequencing was done on a sample of lymph node tissue. The receptors originated from a female BALB/c mouse given C57BL/6 T cells with graft-versus-host disease after an allogeneic hematopoietic cell transplant.

Concerning this clone: Gene labels here are mouse ones. The DNA read from the CDR3 is TGTGCCAGCAGCCCCCCTACTGGGGGGGTCTATGAACAGTAC. Translated: CASSPPTGGVYEQY. The CDR3 in full is CASSPPTGGVYEQYF. This rearrangement joins TRBV3 to TRBJ2-7, with 10 bases fitting TRBD2. The CDR3 end lies 1 residue beyond the end of the read and is filled in from the germline J gene. The CDR3 has 15 amino acids. Trimming cost V 5 bases and J 3 bases; bases outside gene matches: 7. Germline V CDR1 and CDR2: SNHLY, FYNGKV (reference sequence).

Remarks on this clone: Gene names refer to mouse genes. The CDR3 end falls 1 residue outside the read, so it is completed with the germline J gene. The V and J genes are TRBV26 and TRBJ2-3; tentatively, D is TRBD2 (7 bases). The CDR3 loop spans 15 amino acids. The V and J ends lost 2 bases and 1 base respectively, with 10 bases between them. Per germline, CDR1 KGHPV and CDR2 FQNQEV (reference sequence). The CDR3 bases that were read are TGTGCCAGCAGTCTGGGGGGGCCGGGTGCAGAAACGCTGTAT. Translating gives CASSLGGPGAETLY. The full CDR3 protein is CASSLGGPGAETLYF.

A remark on this clone: The gene names here belong to mouse. The CDR3 loop reads CASSLQIYTEVFF. The CDR3 bases that were read are TGTGCCAGCAGTCTGCAGATTTACACAGAAGTCTTC. This sequence joins TRBV26 and TRBJ1-1; D not certain. With the read ending 1 residue before the CDR3 end, the germline J gene is used to fill in that end. The V end was cut by 2 bases, the J end by 3 bases, with 7 bases between. The CDR3 consists of 13 residues. Germline V lookup: CDR1 KGHPV, CDR2 FQNQEV (reference sequence).

This clone was counted between two and nine times. Genes and germline are mouse. From the germline J gene comes the end of the CDR3, since the read stops 1 residue before it. The V and J genes are TRBV26 and TRBJ2-7, with 7 bases fitting TRBD1. This CDR3 is 14 amino acids long. With V trimmed by 4 bases and J by 3 bases, 6 bases remained unmatched. Germline lookup yields CDR1 KGHPV and CDR2 FQNQEV (reference sequence). This CDR3 reads CASSPRQGLYEQYF. The CDR3 bases that were read are TGTGCCAGCAGTCCACGACAGGGCCTCTATGAACAGTAC.

Points on this clone: The germline and genes are mouse ones. The read comes to an end 1 residue before the CDR3 does, leaving the germline J gene to fill in the end. The gene calls are TRBV19 and TRBJ1-6, with TRBD1 as a possible D gene (6 bases). TRBJ1-6 is placed among ORFs of uncertain function. This CDR3 comprises 14 residues. V was trimmed by 4 bases and J by 3 bases, leaving 8 bases between them. CDR1 and CDR2 (germline): FNHDT, SITEND (reference sequence). The CDR3 DNA, read in part, is TGTGCCAGCAGTCCAGGGGACTATAATTCGCCCCTCTAC. Protein: CASSPGDYNSPLY. The complete CDR3 protein is CASSPGDYNSPLYF.

By frequency in the sample, this clone is medium-sized. Gene labels here are mouse ones. The read falls 1 residue short of the CDR3 end, and the missing part is taken from the germline J gene. The chain carries TRBV3 and TRBJ1-1; D remains ambiguous. Germline assignment: CDR1 SNHLY and CDR2 FYNGKV (reference sequence). CDR3 size: 14 residues. Trimming cost V 5 bases and J 2 bases, with 12 bases left between them. This CDR3 reads CASSLFQANTEVFF. The CDR3 DNA, read in part, is TGTGCCAGCAGCCTGTTTCAGGCCAACACAGAAGTCTTC.

This clone appeared a single time. All gene names here are mouse names. This chain's CDR3 is CASSKGSSAETLYF. The DNA read from the CDR3 is TGTGCCAGCTCGAAAGGCTCTAGTGCAGAAACGCTGTAT. This chain uses TRBV12-2 with TRBJ2-3; no reliable D call. The read terminates 1 residue ahead of where the CDR3 ends, so the germline J gene completes it. The ends were cut back, 4 bases at V and 0 bases at J, with 10 bases in the middle. CDR3 length: 14 amino acids. CDR1 SGHLS and CDR2 HYDKME come from the germline V gene.

This clone was picked up a small number of times. These gene names are mouse names. Coverage ceases 1 residue before the CDR3 finishes, and the germline J gene fills in the end. This chain joins TRBV13-3 and TRBJ2-1; 7 bases are shared with TRBD2. Germline CDR1 and CDR2: NNHDY and SYVADS. With 0 bases clipped from V and 0 bases from J, the junction kept 3 bases outside the gene matches. The CDR3 totals 16 residues. CDR3 sequence: CASSDGTGDNYAEQFF. The sequenced part of the CDR3 DNA is TGTGCCAGCAGTGATGGCACTGGGGATAACTATGCTGAGCAGTTC.

This clone is labeled as medium-sized. Genes and germline come from the mouse. Read data end 1 residue before the CDR3 end; the end is taken from the germline J gene. The chain recombines TRBV2 with TRBJ1-5, with 7 bases lining up with TRBD1. The CDR3 sequence is 15 residues long. J lost 3 bases, V lost 1 base, and 3 bases had no gene match. Looked up from germline, CDR1 is LGHNA and CDR2 is YSYQKL. The CDR3 region is CASSQARGGNQAPLF. The DNA read from the CDR3 is TGTGCCAGCAGCCAAGCCAGGGGGGGCAACCAGGCTCCGCTT.

The sample holds one count of this clone. Mouse gene names and germline throughout. The CDR3 end lies 1 residue beyond the end of the read and is filled in from the germline J gene. The chain employs TRBV1 and TRBJ2-7; 9 positions agree with TRBD1. The germline gives CDR1 NSQYPW, CDR2 LRSPGD (reference sequence). V trimming: 4 bases; J trimming: 2 bases; junction bases outside the gene matches: 3. The length of the CDR3 is 14 residues. CDR3 in amino acids: CTCSGRDRAYEQYF. The part of the CDR3 DNA that was read is TGCACCTGCAGTGGCCGGGACAGGGCCTATGAACAGTAC.

Comments on this clone: The gene names given are mouse names. The DNA ends 1 residue before the CDR3 does, and the rest of the CDR3 is filled in from the germline J gene. V usage is TRBV26 and J usage is TRBJ1-4; 9 bases fit TRBD1. Germline V gives CDR1 KGHPV, CDR2 FQNQEV (reference sequence). Unmatched junction bases numbered 0, after V lost 2 bases and J lost 2 bases. The CDR3 consists of 15 residues. CDR3 sequence reads: CASSLGTGSNERLFF. The sequenced part of the CDR3 DNA is TGTGCCAGCAGTCTGGGGACAGGGTCCAACGAAAGATTATTT.

By sample share, this clone is medium-sized. The genes are named according to mouse. The missing CDR3 end, 1 residue past where the read stops, is filled in from the germline J gene. Different DNA sequences within this sample yield the same CDR3. V usage is TRBV16 and J usage is TRBJ2-7; 7 nucleotides line up with TRBD1. Germline CDR1 reads SGHSA; CDR2 reads FRNQAP. The junction had 3 bases not matched to a gene; V was cut back by 4 bases and J by 0 bases. The CDR3 consists of 14 residues. The CDR3 region is CASSSQGSSYEQYF. The part of the CDR3 DNA that was read is TGTGCAAGCAGCTCACAGGGGAGCTCCTATGAACAGTAC.

A word on this clone: Gene and germline names: mouse. The CDR3 end falls 1 residue outside the read, so it is completed with the germline J gene. The chain employs TRBV26 and TRBJ1-6; D ambiguous. TRBJ1-6 is classed as an ORF, of uncertain function. Germline CDR1 reads KGHPV; CDR2 reads FQNQEV (reference sequence). The length of the CDR3 is 14 residues. Trimming stripped 3 bases from V and 3 bases from J, with 6 bases between. CDR3 DNA, as far as it was read: TGTGCCAGCAGTCTTTCAAACTATAATTCGCCCCTCTAC. Protein: CASSLSNYNSPLY. The CDR3 in its entirety is CASSLSNYNSPLYF.

As concerns this clone: Germline and genes: mouse. The observed sequence ends 1 residue before the CDR3 terminus, with the missing tail filled in from the germline J gene. The chain links TRBV26 to TRBJ2-3; the D is unclear. Trimming left V 6 bases short and J 0 bases short, with 13 bases between. This CDR3 comprises 15 residues. Per the germline V gene, CDR1 is KGHPV and CDR2 is FQNQEV (reference sequence). Here the CDR3 reads CASRRSRASAETLYF. CDR3 DNA, as far as it was read: TGTGCCAGCAGACGTTCAAGGGCCAGTGCAGAAACGCTGTAT.